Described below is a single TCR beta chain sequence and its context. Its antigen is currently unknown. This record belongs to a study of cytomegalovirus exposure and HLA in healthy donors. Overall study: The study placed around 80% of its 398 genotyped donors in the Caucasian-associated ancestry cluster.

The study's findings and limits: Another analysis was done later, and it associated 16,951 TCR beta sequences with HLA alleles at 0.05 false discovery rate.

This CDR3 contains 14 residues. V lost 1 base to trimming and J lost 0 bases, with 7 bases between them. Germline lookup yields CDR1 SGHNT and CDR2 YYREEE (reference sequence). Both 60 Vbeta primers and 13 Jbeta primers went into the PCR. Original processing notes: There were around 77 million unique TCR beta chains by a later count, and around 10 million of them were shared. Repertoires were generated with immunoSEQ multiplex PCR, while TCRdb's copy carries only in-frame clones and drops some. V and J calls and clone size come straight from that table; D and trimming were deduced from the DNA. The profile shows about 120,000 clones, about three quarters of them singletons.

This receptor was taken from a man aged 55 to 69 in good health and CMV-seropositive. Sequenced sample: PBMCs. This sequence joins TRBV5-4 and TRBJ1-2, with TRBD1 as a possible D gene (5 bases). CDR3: CASSLTGTNYGYTF. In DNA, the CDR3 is TGTGCCAGCAGCTTGACAGGAACTAACTATGGCTACACCTTC.